This is a list of T cell receptor beta chains from one sample in a study of beta chain features in type 1 diabetes. Some clones are missing from TCRdb's copy, which holds only in-frame ones; the method was immunoSEQ multiplex PCR. The sample carries more than 300,000 clones, less than 10% recorded once. The specimen was central memory CD4+ T cells from blood. The receptors stem from a woman aged 18-29 years in good health. CDR3s include the opening cysteine and the closing phenylalanine or tryptophan. The order of the fields is V gene, J gene, CDR3 length, CDR3 protein.

v_call: TRBV7-2
j_call: TRBJ2-1
cdr3_length: 14
cdr3_aa: CASKRDRVHNEQFF

v_call: TRBV7-8
j_call: TRBJ2-6
cdr3_length: 17
cdr3_aa: CASSLRQATAEANVLTF

v_call: TRBV7-2
j_call: TRBJ2-7
cdr3_length: 17
cdr3_aa: CASALELTDKGNYEQYF

v_call: TRBV7-2
j_call: TRBJ2-7
cdr3_length: 15
cdr3_aa: CASSFGLAEIYEQYF

v_call: TRBV7-9
j_call: TRBJ2-6
cdr3_length: 15
cdr3_aa: CASSRDRSGANVLTF

v_call: TRBV9
j_call: TRBJ2-7
cdr3_length: 14
cdr3_aa: CASSTRPEPYEQYF

v_call: TRBV23-1
j_call: TRBJ2-3
cdr3_length: 15
cdr3_aa: CAPGTSGRSTDTQYF

v_call: TRBV7-8
j_call: TRBJ1-5
cdr3_length: 13
cdr3_aa: CASSLAIYQPQHF

v_call: TRBV6-6
j_call: TRBJ1-5
cdr3_length: 13
cdr3_aa: CGSSERGDQPQHF

v_call: TRBV7-2
j_call: TRBJ2-1
cdr3_length: 13
cdr3_aa: CASSLDPEDEQFF

v_call: TRBV7-2
j_call: TRBJ2-1
cdr3_length: 16
cdr3_aa: CASSFRYQTWGNEQFF

v_call: TRBV7-2
j_call: TRBJ2-2
cdr3_length: 15
cdr3_aa: CASSLASTLTGELFF

v_call: TRBV28
j_call: TRBJ2-3
cdr3_length: 16
cdr3_aa: CASSHLGTGSPNTQYF

v_call: TRBV7-8
j_call: TRBJ2-5
cdr3_length: 13
cdr3_aa: CASSFASLKTQYF

v_call: TRBV14
j_call: TRBJ1-5
cdr3_length: 13
cdr3_aa: CASSQGRNQPQHF